This is a list of T cell receptor beta chains from one sample in a study of chemoradiotherapy in HPV16-positive cancers. This table comes from immunoSEQ multiplex PCR, and its TCRdb copy is limited to in-frame clones, with some not included. The table has 20,000 to 25,000 clones, roughly 86% seen once. Sequencing used blood, obtained from a patient who underwent chemoradiotherapy. These TCRs come from a human donor with HPV-associated anogenital cancer. Both conserved end residues are part of each CDR3.

v_gene	len	CDR3aa
TRBV7-9	18	CASIQAGGWVSEGEKLFF
TRBV19	15	CASSIWGGSNEKLFF
TRBV10-2	14	CASVQGVSVDEQFF
TRBV6-1	13	CASCRTGRYEQYF
TRBV18	15	CASSPRQGGNTEAFF
TRBV25-1	13	CASSRDTYYEQYF
TRBV19	14	CASRGWRGTGEQFF
TRBV2	13	CASLSGGPTPWYF
TRBV7-2	14	CASSAAVWGTEAFF
TRBV5-1	14	CASSKGQGSEKLFF
TRBV11-2	14	CASSFKTGGEKLFF
TRBV28	15	CASSRGVWGSTEAFF
TRBV19	14	CASSSSGSSYEQYF
TRBV27	14	CASSLSGGNTEAFF
TRBV5-1	15	CASSRSGQGVEGQFF
TRBV18	13	CASAQGMNTEAFF
TRBV28	12	CASSLRGEGYTF
TRBV6-5	13	CASSFPALGTQYF
TRBV7-2	16	CASSLLRGDGSKTQYF
TRBV5-8	11	CASNLQETQYF
TRBV7-9	16	CASSLAEAGNTGELFF
TRBV18	15	CASSSAGDSGNTIYF
TRBV19	14	CASGRGPNTGELFF
TRBV10-1	16	CASSDSSGGPTGELFF
TRBV28	14	CASNQGYSYNEQFF
TRBV7-9	14	CASTSRTGGAEQYF
TRBV7-2	12	CASSSARDTQYF
TRBV2	12	CASYRVNTEAFF
TRBV28	12	CASSLILEGYTF
TRBV5-4	15	CASSLGRQGNYGYTF
TRBV11-2	15	CASSSTGFLSGELFF
TRBV7-8	14	CASSQWDFQETQYF
TRBV5-1	15	CASKRRDLIQETQYF
TRBV19	17	CAAKEHTTGNSGNTIYF
TRBV19	15	CASSIGPGRNTEAFF
TRBV7-9	15	CASSLEAGGNQPQHF
TRBV2	9	CASRNEQFF
TRBV5-6	13	CASSFEGAYGYTF
TRBV18	14	CASSSDDLSYEQYF
TRBV23-1	15	CASSPPRGTTDTQYF
TRBV2	13	CASSEPIQKTQYF
TRBV11-2	16	CASSLSFGSVNTEAFF